The clone carrying this TCR beta chain was seen repeatedly, ten times or more. Its antigen is unidentified. Trimming cost V 0 bases and J 4 bases, with 10 bases left between them. CDR1 is LGHDT, CDR2 YNNKEL, per germline (reference sequence). There are 14 residues in the CDR3. The data derive from a study of identical twins. Study results and limitations: Zero-insertion findings could be partly confounded by invariant cells (MAIT and iNKT cells). There were fewer insertions in abundant cord blood beta clonotypes, but memory repertoires showed no such pattern. Out-of-frame alpha sequences that twins shared showed excess low generation probability.

MiXCR, run by TCRdb on the 5' RACE reads, gives a single entry per CDR3 protein. Here the sample spans about 570,000 distinct CDR3 sequences, roughly 9.9% being singletons. These data are also associated with another study on yellow fever vaccine responses in identical twins. That investigation notes: Reportedly, twins showed a vaccine T cell response that looked partly convergent and partly personalized.

Sequences were obtained from PBMCs. This sequence originates from a woman in her late teens or twenties in good health. J is TRBJ2-7 and V is TRBV3-1; the D is unclear. CDR3 sequence (DNA): TGTGCCAGCAGCCAAGATTCGATGATTTACGAGCAGTACTTC. This codes for CASSQDSMIYEQYF.